These T cell receptor beta chains were read from a single sample in a study of control samples from healthy donors and cancer patients. Data came from immunoSEQ multiplex PCR; TCRdb stores just in-frame clones and leaves some out. Its table lists roughly 200,000 clones. Sequenced input: blood. The source is a woman in her thirties in good health. The CDR3 runs from the conserved cysteine through the conserved F or W. The D gene is left open where the match is weak.

- | TRBJ1-5 | TRBV28 | TGTGCCAGCAGTATCCCGCACGGAAGGAGCAATCAGCCCCAGCATTTT | CASSIPHGRSNQPQHF
- | TRBJ1-4 | TRBV12-3/TRBV12-4 | TGTGCCAGCAGTGGGCGAAAACTGTTTTTT | CASSGRKLFF
- | TRBJ1-3 | TRBV4-3 | TGCGCCAGCAGCCTAGCAGGGGCTGGAAACACCATATATTTT | CASSLAGAGNTIYF
- | TRBJ1-3 | TRBV28 | TGTGCCAGCAGTTTATCGGGCAGGAGTGGAAACACCATATATTTT | CASSLSGRSGNTIYF
TRBD1 | TRBJ1-1 | TRBV9 | TGTGCCAGCAGCTTGGGGACAGGGGGGCCTGAAGCTTTCTTT | CASSLGTGGPEAFF
- | TRBJ2-3 | TRBV29-1 | TGCAGCGTTGAGGGCCAAGGCCACACAGATACGCAGTATTTT | CSVEGQGHTDTQYF
- | TRBJ1-5 | TRBV27 | TGTGCCAGCAGTCTCGTGGGCGGGTTTGGCAATCAGCCCCAGCATTTT | CASSLVGGFGNQPQHF
- | TRBJ1-2 | TRBV28 | TGTGCCAGCAGTTCGGACAGCTATGGCTACACCTTC | CASSSDSYGYTF
- | TRBJ2-2 | TRBV19 | TGTGCCAGTAAAATCGGGACACTGAACACCGGGGAGCTGTTTTTT | CASKIGTLNTGELFF
- | TRBJ1-1 | TRBV6-5 | TGTGCCAGCATCCGAAGGGGACCGGGGACTGAAGCTTTCTTT | CASIRRGPGTEAFF
- | TRBJ1-2 | TRBV6-5 | TGTGCCAGCAACCCTTCCGGGGGGATTTATGGCTACACCTTC | CASNPSGGIYGYTF
TRBD2 | TRBJ2-1 | TRBV29-1 | TGCAGCGTCAAGGCGGGGGGGCCCGACAATGAGCAGTTCTTC | CSVKAGGPDNEQFF
- | TRBJ1-6 | TRBV7-2 | TGTGCCAGCAGCTTCGCAGGCATGAATTCACCCCTCCACTTT | CASSFAGMNSPLHF
- | TRBJ1-5 | TRBV27 | TGTGCCAGGAGCGCTTGGAGGCGTTATAGCAATCAGCCCCAGCATTTT | CARSAWRRYSNQPQHF
- | TRBJ2-1 | TRBV7-8 | TGTGCCAGCAGCTTTGGGCACAGGGCCCTTGATGGTGAGCAGTTCTTC | CASSFGHRALDGEQFF
- | TRBJ2-2 | TRBV6-5 | TGTGCCAGCAGTTACACGAGTGGACTCACCGGGGAGCTGTTTTTT | CASSYTSGLTGELFF
TRBD2 | TRBJ2-1 | TRBV28 | TGTGCCAGCAGTTCCCTTCCTATAGCGGGGGGGTCGGGCAATGAGCAGTTCTTC | CASSSLPIAGGSGNEQFF
TRBD1 | TRBJ2-7 | TRBV4-1 | TGCGCCAGCAGCCAAAAAATACGGGACAGGGGAAACGAGCAGTACTTC | CASSQKIRDRGNEQYF
TRBD1 | TRBJ2-7 | TRBV18 | TGTGCCAGCTCAAACGACAGGGGCGAGCAGTACTTC | CASSNDRGEQYF
TRBD1 | TRBJ2-3 | TRBV28 | TGTGCCACATTAACAGGGGGCGCCGGCACAGATACGCAGTATTTT | CATLTGGAGTDTQYF
- | TRBJ1-6 | TRBV7-9 | TGTGCCAGCAGCTTAGACAGCGACTATAATTCACCCCTCCACTTT | CASSLDSDYNSPLHF
- | TRBJ1-2 | TRBV7-9 | TGTGCCAGCAGTACATTCGGGGGGTCACGGTATGGCTACACCTTC | CASSTFGGSRYGYTF
TRBD2 | TRBJ2-5 | TRBV4-2 | TGTGCCAGCAGCCTCTCCTCGACTAGCGGGGAAGAGACCCAGTACTTC | CASSLSSTSGEETQYF
TRBD1 | TRBJ2-5 | TRBV7-9 | TGTGCCAGCAGCTCCGGACAGGGGGCGACGGAGACCCAGTACTTC | CASSSGQGATETQYF
- | TRBJ1-3 | TRBV10-1 | TGCGCCAGCAAAGGGCCTGGAAACACCATATATTTT | CASKGPGNTIYF
- | TRBJ2-1 | TRBV6-5 | TGTGCCAGCTGTTACAGGGGAGGCGATGAGCAGTTCTTC | CASCYRGGDEQFF
- | TRBJ1-2 | TRBV6-1 | TGTGCCAGCAGTGAACGGAACTATGGCTACACCTTC | CASSERNYGYTF